The source of this T cell receptor beta chain is a study of blood T cell repertoires in COVID-19. Across the whole study: Samples came from the United States, Italy and Spain, spanning acute and convalescent COVID-19. T cells, B-cell-depleted T cells, or PBMCs supplied cDNA or gDNA.

In the original analysis: Amplification of reference gene primers provided the estimated nucleated cell counts. Repertoires were generated with immunoSEQ multiplex PCR, while TCRdb's copy carries only in-frame clones and drops some. D and trimming were read from the DNA, whereas the V and J calls and clone size are those reported in that table. The repertoire holds 270,000 or so clones, with roughly 89% as singletons. Followed over time, Seattle patients had been enrolled while infection was active. Germline values: CDR1 SGHRS, CDR2 YFSETQ. The ends lost 2 bases at V and 4 bases at J; junction bases unmatched: 9. The CDR3 loop spans 17 amino acids.

Material for sequencing was peripheral blood. The chain carries TRBV5-1 and TRBJ2-6; 7 nucleotides line up with TRBD1. This TCR came from a woman aged 55-70 years with COVID-19, enrolled during active disease. The CDR3 sequence is CASSLTGAPSGANVLTF. Written as DNA, the CDR3 is TGCGCCAGCAGCTTAACAGGGGCCCCCTCCGGGGCCAACGTCCTGACTTTC.